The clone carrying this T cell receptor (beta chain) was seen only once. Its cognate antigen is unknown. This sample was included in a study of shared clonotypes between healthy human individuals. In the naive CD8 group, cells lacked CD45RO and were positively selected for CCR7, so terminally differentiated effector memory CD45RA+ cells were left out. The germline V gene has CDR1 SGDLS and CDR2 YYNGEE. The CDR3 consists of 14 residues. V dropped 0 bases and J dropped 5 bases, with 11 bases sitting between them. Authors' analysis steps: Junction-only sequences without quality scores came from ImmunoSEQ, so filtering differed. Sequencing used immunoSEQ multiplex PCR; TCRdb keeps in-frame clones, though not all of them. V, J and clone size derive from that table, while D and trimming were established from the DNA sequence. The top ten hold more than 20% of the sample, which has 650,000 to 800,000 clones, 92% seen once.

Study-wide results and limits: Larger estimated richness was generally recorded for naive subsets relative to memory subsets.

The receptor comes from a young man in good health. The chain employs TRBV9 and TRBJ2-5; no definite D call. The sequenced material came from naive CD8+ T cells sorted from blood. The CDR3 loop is CASSVGRTRETQYF. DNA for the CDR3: TGTGCCAGCAGCGTAGGTCGAACACGGGAGACCCAGTACTTC.